These T cell receptor beta chains were read from a single sample in a study of cytotoxic CD8 clonotypes in ibrutinib-treated CLL. Data came from immunoSEQ multiplex PCR; TCRdb stores just in-frame clones and leaves some out. Altogether 300,000 or so clones are present, about 61% being singletons, with the ten largest covering under 8%. The sequenced sample was PBMCs, obtained after 36 months of ibrutinib treatment. The origin of the receptors is a human donor with chronic lymphocytic leukemia. Each CDR3 is given with its conserved first and last residue. A D gene is named only where the DNA matches it firmly. Clone size is given for some rows only: seen once, a few or many times, or a class if the clone is expanded.

d_gene: TRBD2; len: 18; v_gene: TRBV29-1; j_gene: TRBJ2-1; abundance: -; CDR3nt: TGCAGCGTTGAAGACATCAGCAAACTAGCGGGGGCCGACAATGAGCAGTTCTTC; CDR3aa: CSVEDISKLAGADNEQFF
d_gene: TRBD2; len: 15; v_gene: TRBV7-3; j_gene: TRBJ2-3; abundance: few; CDR3nt: TGTGCCAGCAGCCCCGGACTAGGGGAAGTGGATACGCAGTATTTT; CDR3aa: CASSPGLGEVDTQYF
d_gene: -; len: 14; v_gene: TRBV27; j_gene: TRBJ2-7; abundance: -; CDR3nt: TGTGCCAGCAGTACCCTATCCGGCTCCTACGAGCAGTACTTC; CDR3aa: CASSTLSGSYEQYF
d_gene: -; len: 16; v_gene: TRBV5-1; j_gene: TRBJ2-2; abundance: few; CDR3nt: TGCGCCAGCAGCTTGGGAGGAAGGTCGAACACCGGGGAGCTGTTTTTT; CDR3aa: CASSLGGRSNTGELFF
d_gene: -; len: 14; v_gene: TRBV13; j_gene: TRBJ2-2; abundance: -; CDR3nt: TGTGCCAGCAGCTTCCCCGGTAACACCGGGGAGCTGTTTTTT; CDR3aa: CASSFPGNTGELFF
d_gene: -; len: 15; v_gene: TRBV7-2; j_gene: TRBJ1-2; abundance: -; CDR3nt: TGTGCCAGCAGCTTAGAAGGGTTGGGCTCCTATGGCTACACCTTC; CDR3aa: CASSLEGLGSYGYTF
d_gene: -; len: 15; v_gene: TRBV15; j_gene: TRBJ2-2; abundance: few; CDR3nt: TGTGCCACCAGCAGAGCCAGGGGAGATACCGGGGAGCTGTTTTTT; CDR3aa: CATSRARGDTGELFF
d_gene: -; len: 13; v_gene: TRBV27; j_gene: TRBJ1-1; abundance: -; CDR3nt: TGTGCCAGCAGTTTCCAGGGGTCGACTGAAGCTTTCTTT; CDR3aa: CASSFQGSTEAFF
d_gene: -; len: 11; v_gene: TRBV25-1; j_gene: TRBJ2-5; abundance: few; CDR3nt: TGTGCCAGCAGCCCTGGGGAGACCCAGTACTTC; CDR3aa: CASSPGETQYF
d_gene: -; len: 14; v_gene: TRBV9; j_gene: TRBJ1-3; abundance: -; CDR3nt: TGTGCCAGCAGCGTCTACAGGGATGGAAACACCATATATTTT; CDR3aa: CASSVYRDGNTIYF
d_gene: -; len: 15; v_gene: TRBV5-1; j_gene: TRBJ1-4; abundance: -; CDR3nt: TGCGCCAGCAGCTTGTTGCAGGGCTCTAATGAAAAACTGTTTTTT; CDR3aa: CASSLLQGSNEKLFF
d_gene: TRBD1; len: 15; v_gene: TRBV5-1; j_gene: TRBJ1-2; abundance: few; CDR3nt: TGCGCCAGCAGCTTCGAGGGACAGGGGTACTATGGCTACACCTTC; CDR3aa: CASSFEGQGYYGYTF
d_gene: TRBD1; len: 14; v_gene: TRBV6-1; j_gene: TRBJ1-5; abundance: -; CDR3nt: TGTGCCACCCGGGGACAGGGAAAGAGTCAGCCCCAGCATTTT; CDR3aa: CATRGQGKSQPQHF
d_gene: TRBD1; len: 14; v_gene: TRBV11-2; j_gene: TRBJ2-1; abundance: -; CDR3nt: TGTGCCAGCAGCTATCCACAGGGGGCGGATGAGCAGTTCTTC; CDR3aa: CASSYPQGADEQFF
d_gene: TRBD1; len: 15; v_gene: TRBV6-5; j_gene: TRBJ1-6; abundance: few; CDR3nt: TGTGCCAGCAGTACCGGGACAGGGGGCGTTTCACCCCTCCACTTT; CDR3aa: CASSTGTGGVSPLHF
d_gene: -; len: 15; v_gene: TRBV5-1; j_gene: TRBJ1-2; abundance: -; CDR3nt: TGCGCCAGCAGCGGGCCGGAAACAGGTTACTATGGCTACACCTTC; CDR3aa: CASSGPETGYYGYTF
d_gene: -; len: 15; v_gene: TRBV2; j_gene: TRBJ2-4; abundance: -; CDR3nt: TGTGCCAGCAGGGGGGCGGATCTTTGGGAAAACATTCAGTACTTC; CDR3aa: CASRGADLWENIQYF
d_gene: -; len: 14; v_gene: TRBV27; j_gene: TRBJ2-7; abundance: once; CDR3nt: TGTGCCAGCAGTCGGGCCCACCGCTCCTACGAGCAGTACTTC; CDR3aa: CASSRAHRSYEQYF
d_gene: TRBD1; len: 13; v_gene: TRBV29-1; j_gene: TRBJ2-2; abundance: -; CDR3nt: TGCAGCGCTCCCCAGGGGGACACCGGGGAGCTGTTTTTT; CDR3aa: CSAPQGDTGELFF
d_gene: TRBD2; len: 15; v_gene: TRBV7-9; j_gene: TRBJ2-7; abundance: -; CDR3nt: TGTGCCAGCAGCCCCCGAGGACTAGCGGGTTGGAAGCAGTACTTC; CDR3aa: CASSPRGLAGWKQYF
d_gene: -; len: 13; v_gene: TRBV7-9; j_gene: TRBJ2-3; abundance: -; CDR3nt: TGTGCCAGCACCCTCTCGGGGCCAGATACGCAGTATTTT; CDR3aa: CASTLSGPDTQYF
d_gene: -; len: 17; v_gene: TRBV7-9; j_gene: TRBJ1-6; abundance: -; CDR3nt: TGTGCCAGCAGCTCCTCCCTGGACGTTTCCTATAATTCACCCCTCCACTTT; CDR3aa: CASSSSLDVSYNSPLHF
d_gene: -; len: 12; v_gene: TRBV29-1; j_gene: TRBJ1-2; abundance: few; CDR3nt: TGCAGCGTTCCCGACCTGGACTGGGGCTACACCTTC; CDR3aa: CSVPDLDWGYTF
d_gene: -; len: 14; v_gene: TRBV27; j_gene: TRBJ2-3; abundance: -; CDR3nt: TGTGCCAGCAGTCTTGGGTATTATACAGATACGCAGTATTTT; CDR3aa: CASSLGYYTDTQYF
d_gene: -; len: 14; v_gene: TRBV6-1; j_gene: TRBJ1-5; abundance: few; CDR3nt: TGTGCCAGCAGTGAACAGGGGTACAATCAGCCCCAGCATTTT; CDR3aa: CASSEQGYNQPQHF
d_gene: -; len: 13; v_gene: TRBV6-6; j_gene: TRBJ1-1; abundance: few; CDR3nt: TGTGCCAGCACCTTAGACGCGAACACTGAAGCTTTCTTT; CDR3aa: CASTLDANTEAFF
d_gene: -; len: 14; v_gene: TRBV12-5; j_gene: TRBJ1-1; abundance: -; CDR3nt: TGTGCTAGTGGAACTACAGATTGGAACACTGAAGCTTTCTTT; CDR3aa: CASGTTDWNTEAFF